A single sample is the source of the 26 T cell receptor beta chains below, sequenced in a study of OX40 agonist ivuxolimab in advanced cancers. The repertoire was sequenced with immunoSEQ multiplex PCR; TCRdb's copy has only in-frame clones and lacks some. This table has fewer than 95,000 clones, over 80% appearing once. Here the sequenced sample was CD4+ or CD8+ T cells sorted from blood, taken in a trial of the OX40 agonist ivuxolimab. The receptors were gathered from an adult with an advanced solid tumor such as melanoma, head and neck, liver or kidney cancer.

The rearrangement joins TRBV7-9 to TRBJ2-5, with D unclear. With the DNA end fitting TRBJ2-7 better, the J assignment may be wrong. The CDR3 has 13 amino acids. Germline values: CDR1 SEHNR, CDR2 FQNEAQ (reference sequence). The CDR3 protein is CASSLGGTYEQYF. The CDR3 nucleotides read TGTGCCAGCAGCTTAGGAGGCACCTACGAGCAGTACTTC.

The genes are TRBV25-1 and TRBJ2-7; D call uncertain. Trimming left V 4 bases short and J 0 bases short, with 4 bases between. The V gene's germline CDR1 is MGHDK and CDR2 SYGVNS. The CDR3 sequence is 12 residues long. The DNA for the CDR3 is TGTGCCAGCAGTGGTAACTCCTACGAGCAGTACTTC. This gives the protein CASSGNSYEQYF.

The chain is built from TRBV6-6 and TRBJ1-2, with TRBD1 identical over 10 bases. There are 14 residues in the CDR3. CDR1 MNHNY and CDR2 SVGAGI come from the germline V gene (reference sequence). Unmatched junction bases numbered 7, after V lost 5 bases and J lost 7 bases. The CDR3 DNA follows: TGTGCCAGCAGTCCATCGGGGGACAGGGGTGGCTACACCTTC. Its protein product is CASSPSGDRGGYTF.

The chain employs TRBV19 and TRBJ1-2; 8 nucleotides line up with TRBD1. The germline gives CDR1 LNHDA, CDR2 SQIVND (reference sequence). The junction had 4 bases not matched to a gene; V was cut back by 5 bases and J by 2 bases. The CDR3 length is 14 residues. The CDR3 is CASSPGGLNYGYTF. Here the CDR3 DNA reads TGTGCCAGTAGTCCAGGGGGCTTAAACTATGGCTACACCTTC.

This clone was counted a single time. The J gene is TRBJ1-1, the V gene TRBV19; D is perhaps TRBD1 (5 bases). V was trimmed by 5 bases and J by 3 bases, leaving 13 bases between them. CDR3 length equals 14 residues. CDR1 and CDR2 from the germline V gene are LNHDA and SQIVND (reference sequence). CDR3 sequence (DNA): TGTGCCAGTAGTTCCGGGACCTTCTACACTGAAGCTTTCTTT. It translates to CASSSGTFYTEAFF.

The chain recombines TRBV7-9 with TRBJ2-3; 11 bases are shared with TRBD2. The CDR3 sequence is 16 residues long. Germline V lookup: CDR1 SEHNR, CDR2 FQNEAQ (reference sequence). The ends lost 1 base at V and 2 bases at J; junction bases unmatched: 2. As DNA, the CDR3 is TGTGCCAGCAGCTTAGGGACTAGCGGGTTCACAGATACGCAGTATTTT. As protein: CASSLGTSGFTDTQYF.

This clone was seen a handful of times. The chain employs TRBV4-2 and TRBJ2-7; 12 nucleotides agree with TRBD1. CDR3 size: 17 residues. Germline CDR1 and CDR2: LGHNA and YNFKEQ. Trimming at V came to 0 bases and at J to 4 bases, leaving 7 bases not matched to a gene. This chain's CDR3 is CASSQDSGTGGMYEQYF. The CDR3 region has the DNA TGTGCCAGCAGCCAAGATTCTGGGACAGGGGGCATGTACGAGCAGTACTTC.

The chain carries TRBV7-6 and TRBJ2-7; D is undetermined. The germline V and J ends were trimmed by 1 base and 3 bases, with 13 bases remaining between them. Germline V gene data show CDR1 as SGHVS and CDR2 as FNYEAQ. The CDR3 length is 15 residues. The CDR3 loop is CASSLGAGGVYEQYF. The CDR3 DNA is TGTGCCAGCAGCTTAGGGGCAGGCGGAGTCTACGAGCAGTACTTC.

This chain joins TRBV2 and TRBJ1-4; D uncertain. CDR1 is SNHLY, CDR2 FYNNEI, per germline. The CDR3 totals 16 residues. Trimming pared 8 bases from V and 0 bases from J, leaving 16 bases between. The CDR3 is CASREFPPATNEKLFF. The CDR3 DNA sequence: TGTGCCAGCCGGGAATTTCCTCCGGCAACTAATGAAAAACTGTTTTTT. The variable domain in full, completed from reference TRBV2 and TRBJ1-4, reads EPEVTQTPSHQVTQMGQEVILRCVPISNHLYFYWYRQILGQKVEFLVSFYNNEISEKSEIFDDQFSVERPDGSNFTLKIRSTKLEDSAMYFCASREFPPATNEKLFFGSGTQLSVL.

The chain recombines TRBV9 with TRBJ1-1; TRBD1 matches 7 bases. V shed 4 bases, J shed 4 bases, and the junction held 7 bases outside the gene matches. The CDR3 spans 14 residues. The germline V gene has CDR1 SGDLS and CDR2 YYNGEE. This CDR3 is CASSTRTGGTEAFF. The CDR3 DNA is TGTGCCAGCAGCACAAGGACAGGCGGCACTGAAGCTTTCTTT.

CDR3 sequence: CASSRGTGTNEKLFF. The CDR3 coding sequence is TGTGCCAGCTCACGAGGGACAGGGACTAATGAAAAACTGTTTTTT. This chain connects TRBV18 to TRBJ1-4, with 9 nucleotides matching TRBD1. The CDR3 covers 15 residues. The V gene end was trimmed by 4 bases and the J gene end by 2 bases; junction bases not matched to a gene: 2. Germline V gene data show CDR1 as KGHSH and CDR2 as LQKENI.

The gene calls are TRBV27 and TRBJ2-7; 8 nucleotides align to TRBD1. CDR1 MNHEY and CDR2 SMNVEV come from the germline V gene (reference sequence). This CDR3 has 15 amino acids. V dropped 0 bases and J dropped 2; count of bases not matched to a gene: 3. The CDR3 nucleotides are TGTGCCAGCAGTTTATCGGACAGGGCCGCCTACGAGCAGTACTTC. It is translated as CASSLSDRAAYEQYF.

The chain combines TRBV5-1 with TRBJ2-5; no firm D call. V shed 0 bases and J shed 1 base, with 10 bases lying between them. The germline CDR1 and CDR2 sequences are SGHRS and YFSETQ. This CDR3 contains 15 residues. For the CDR3, the DNA is TGCGCCAGCAGCTTGGAAGAGTCAATCCAAGAGACCCAGTACTTC. It is translated as CASSLEESIQETQYF.

The chain joins TRBV19 to TRBJ2-7, with a possible D match to TRBD2 (6 bases). The V gene's germline CDR1 is LNHDA and CDR2 SQIVND (reference sequence). V lost 6 bases and J 7 bases, leaving 16 bases between the germline ends. This CDR3 contains 13 residues. Here the CDR3 DNA reads TGTGCCAGTAGCGCGGGGCGAGGTTTGGAGCAGTACTTC. Translated, it gives CASSAGRGLEQYF. The entire variable domain, with the rest obtained from reference TRBV19 and TRBJ2-7, is as follows: DGGITQSPKYLFRKEGQNVTLSCEQNLNHDAMYWYRQDPGQGLRLIYYSQIVNDFQKGDIAEGYSVSREKKESFPLTVTSAQKNPTAFYLCASSAGRGLEQYFGPGTRLTVT.

The chain joins TRBV7-9 to TRBJ2-5; 7 bases are a match to TRBD1. The V gene end was trimmed by 5 bases and the J gene end by 5 bases; junction bases not matched to a gene: 11. The CDR3 is 15 residues long. CDR1 and CDR2 (germline): SEHNR, FQNEAQ (reference sequence). CDR3 nucleotide sequence: TGTGCCAGCAGCACCGTAAGGACAGGTCCGGAGACCCAGTACTTC. It specifies CASSTVRTGPETQYF.

This clone occurred once. This chain uses TRBV18 with TRBJ1-2, with 8 bases matching TRBD1. This CDR3 has 11 residues. Unmatched junction bases numbered 3, after V lost 3 bases and J lost 12 bases. Germline V gene lookup returns CDR1 KGHSH and CDR2 LQKENI. Here the CDR3 DNA reads TGTGCCAGCTCACCCGGACAGGGTAACACCTTC. It yields the protein CASSPGQGNTF.

The CDR3 is CASSGRLAGVNNEQFF. CDR3 nucleotide sequence: TGTGCCAGCAGCGGTCGACTAGCGGGAGTCAACAATGAGCAGTTCTTC. V gene TRBV9 combines with J gene TRBJ2-1, with 12 positions matching TRBD2. CDR3 size: 16 residues. Trimming cost V 3 bases and J 5 bases; bases outside gene matches: 6. Per germline, CDR1 SGDLS and CDR2 YYNGEE. Based on the CDR3 plus reference TRBV9 and TRBJ2-1, the full variable domain is DSGVTQTPKHLITATGQRVTLRCSPRSGDLSVYWYQQSLDQGLQFLIQYYNGEERAKGNILERFSAQQFPDLHSELNLSSLELGDSALYFCASSGRLAGVNNEQFFGPGTRLTVL.

The V and J genes are TRBV30 and TRBJ2-1; 7 positions match TRBD2. The CDR3 is made up of 15 amino acids. V was pared by 0 bases and J by 0 bases, with 2 bases of the junction left unmatched. Germline V gives CDR1 GTSNPN, CDR2 SVGIG (reference sequence). CDR3 amino acids: CAWSVGGSSYNEQFF. CDR3 coding DNA: TGTGCCTGGAGTGTGGGGGGGAGCTCCTACAATGAGCAGTTCTTC.

The J gene is TRBJ2-3, the V gene TRBV7-6; D ambiguous. Per germline, CDR1 SGHVS and CDR2 FNYEAQ. This CDR3 contains 11 residues. Trimming took 5 bases from V and 2 from J, leaving 2 bases between them. The CDR3 sequence is CASSNTDTQYF. The CDR3 nucleotides are TGTGCCAGCAGCAACACAGATACGCAGTATTTT. Based on the CDR3 plus reference TRBV7-6 and TRBJ2-3, the full variable domain is GAGVSQSPRYKVTKRGQDVALRCDPISGHVSLYWYRQALGQGPEFLTYFNYEAQQDKSGLPNDRFSAERPEGSISTLTIQRTEQRDSAMYRCASSNTDTQYFGPGTRLTVL.

The V call is TRBV6-5, the J call TRBJ2-4; D is undetermined. Germline CDR1 is MNHEY and CDR2 is SVGAGI. V was clipped by 0 bases and J by 13 bases, with 13 bases between them. There are 13 residues in the CDR3. The CDR3 here is CASSYSPLVGQYF. CDR3 in DNA: TGTGCCAGCAGTTACTCCCCCTTGGTGGGACAGTACTTC.

In nucleotides, the CDR3 is TGTGCCAGCAGTGACGGGGGCGCGAACACCGGGGAGCTGTTTTTT. This codes for CASSDGGANTGELFF. J is TRBJ2-2 and V is TRBV6-4, with a weak D call TRBD1 (6 bases). The CDR3 spans 15 residues. V lost 2 bases and J lost 0, with 7 bases in between. Germline V gives CDR1 MRHNA, CDR2 SNTAGT.

The CDR3 sequence is CASSSEPLADSYNEQFF. The CDR3 nucleotides are TGTGCCAGCAGCTCGGAACCCCTAGCCGACTCCTACAATGAGCAGTTCTTC. The genes are TRBV11-2 and TRBJ2-1, with D perhaps matching TRBD2 (5 bases). Germline V gene data show CDR1 as SGHAT and CDR2 as FQNNGV. CDR3 length equals 17 residues. V gave up 4 bases and J gave up 0 bases, with 16 bases separating them. Based on the CDR3 plus reference TRBV11-2 and TRBJ2-1, the full variable domain is EAGVAQSPRYKIIEKRQSVAFWCNPISGHATLYWYQQILGQGPKLLIQFQNNGVVDDSQLPKDRFSAERLKGVDSTLKIQPAKLEDSAVYLCASSSEPLADSYNEQFFGPGTRLTVL.

The chain links TRBV6-5 to TRBJ1-1, with D tentatively TRBD1 (6 bases). Germline V gives CDR1 MNHEY, CDR2 SVGAGI. The CDR3 spans 15 residues. Trimming pared 5 bases from V and 3 bases from J, leaving 16 bases between. The CDR3 here is CASSLSYREDTEAFF. DNA of the CDR3: TGTGCCAGCAGTCTGTCGTACAGGGAGGACACTGAAGCTTTCTTT.

This clone was seen more than once but under ten times. This rearrangement joins TRBV30 to TRBJ1-1; D uncertain. Germline V gene sequence: CDR1 GTSNPN, CDR2 SVGIG (reference sequence). Trimming shortened V by 1 base and J by 2 bases, and 2 bases separated the two germline ends. The CDR3 has 11 residues. The CDR3 DNA reads as TGTGCCTGGAGTGACAACACTGAAGCTTTCTTT. Its protein product is CAWSDNTEAFF.

V and J are TRBV28 and TRBJ2-7; 10 bases are shared with TRBD2. CDR3 length: 14 amino acids. The V gene end was trimmed by 8 bases and the J gene end by 0 bases; junction bases not matched to a gene: 4. Looked up from germline, CDR1 is MDHEN and CDR2 is SYDVKM. The CDR3 is CASVAGGRSYEQYF. Written as DNA, the CDR3 is TGTGCCAGCGTAGCGGGAGGCCGCTCCTACGAGCAGTACTTC.

The chain couples TRBV7-8 to TRBJ1-3, with D uncertain. V was trimmed by 5 bases and J by 4 bases, leaving 18 bases between them. Germline V lookup: CDR1 SGHVS, CDR2 FQNEAQ. CDR3 size: 16 residues. The CDR3 nucleotides are TGTGCCAGCAGCGTATACAGAGCACCTGGGGGAAACACCATATATTTT. It encodes CASSVYRAPGGNTIYF.